Below are 29 T cell receptor beta chains sequenced from a single sample in a study of shared clonotypes between healthy human individuals (dated by TCRdb to 2018 to 2020). Library method: the immunoSEQ multiplex PCR assay. Here the immuneACCESS table is served through TCRdb, limited to in-frame sequences with V and J called. Missing clones are a known gap in these copies; in checked studies unresolved V genes cover under half, and the rest lacks a known reason. The sample has 1 million to 1.3 million clones on record, 70% to 80% of them singletons. 0.61% of the sample is held by the ten biggest clonotypes. Sequenced sample: memory CD4+ T cells from PBMCs. This specimen's cell subset or site label, per the study, means: CD45RA-negative fraction. These receptor sequences come from a man aged 18 to 29 in good health. Some clones in this sample may be carry-over from other donors' samples.

This clone appeared many times. This rearrangement joins TRBV27 to TRBJ2-7, with D unclear. This CDR3 contains 15 residues. The V and J ends lost 5 bases and 2 bases respectively, with 16 bases between them. Germline loops: CDR1 MNHEY, CDR2 SMNVEV (reference sequence). The CDR3 is CASSPTKPKTYEQYF. In nucleotides, the CDR3 is TGTGCCAGCAGTCCGACCAAACCGAAAACCTACGAGCAGTACTTC.

DNA of the CDR3: TGTGCCACCCAGGGGGTAGACCGGGTCACTGAAGCTTTCTTT. Encoded protein: CATQGVDRVTEAFF. This rearrangement joins TRBV28 to TRBJ1-1; 7 nucleotides align to TRBD1. V dropped 10 bases and J dropped 4; count of bases not matched to a gene: 12. The CDR3 has 14 residues. The V gene's germline CDR1 is MDHEN and CDR2 SYDVKM. Drawing the rest from reference TRBV28 and TRBJ1-1, the complete variable domain is DVKVTQSSRYLVKRTGEKVFLECVQDMDHENMFWYRQDPGLGLRLIYFSYDVKMKEKGDIPEGYSVSREKKERFSLILESASTNQTSMYLCATQGVDRVTEAFFGQGTRLTVV.

This chain links TRBV19 with TRBJ2-5, with a possible D match to TRBD2 (6 bases). Germline V gene data show CDR1 as LNHDA and CDR2 as SQIVND (reference sequence). The CDR3 contains 14 residues. V was pared by 7 bases and J by 7 bases, with 19 bases between. The CDR3 protein is CASKLGGGSRTQYF. The CDR3 coding sequence is TGTGCCAGTAAGCTAGGAGGAGGGAGCCGGACCCAGTACTTC.

The chain uses TRBV28 and TRBJ2-7, with 10 bases that match TRBD1. The CDR3 runs to 14 residues. Per the germline V gene, CDR1 is MDHEN and CDR2 is SYDVKM. V lost 10 bases, J lost 4 bases, and 10 bases stayed unmatched. The CDR3 loop is CATHSGTGVYEQYF. The DNA of the CDR3 is TGTGCCACTCACTCCGGGACAGGGGTATACGAGCAGTACTTC. Full variable domain (missing parts from reference TRBV28 and TRBJ2-7): DVKVTQSSRYLVKRTGEKVFLECVQDMDHENMFWYRQDPGLGLRLIYFSYDVKMKEKGDIPEGYSVSREKKERFSLILESASTNQTSMYLCATHSGTGVYEQYFGPGTRLTVT.

A word on this clone: It may be a read error: a sequence one base away is much more abundant. This sequence joins TRBV5-6 and TRBJ2-7; D perhaps matches TRBD2 (6 bases). Trimming removed 0 bases from V and 1 base from J, with 8 bases in between. The CDR3 loop spans 14 amino acids. Germline values: CDR1 SGHDT, CDR2 YYEEEE. The CDR3 spells CASSLVGGSYEQYF. CDR3 bases: TGTGCCAGCAGCTTGGTCGGGGGTTCCTACGAGCAGTACTTC.

This clone was recorded many times. The same CDR3 is also encoded by other DNA sequences in this sample. The rearrangement joins TRBV28 to TRBJ2-1; D may be TRBD2 (5 bases). The V gene lost 7 bases and the J gene lost 9 bases, with 13 bases spanning the gap. Looked up from germline, CDR1 is MDHEN and CDR2 is SYDVKM. This CDR3 has 12 amino acids. For the CDR3, the DNA is TGTGCCAGCACAAAAGTAGGAGGTGAGCAGTTCTTC. Protein product: CASTKVGGEQFF.

The chain couples TRBV28 to TRBJ2-7; 7 nucleotides agree with TRBD2. Per the germline V gene, CDR1 is MDHEN and CDR2 is SYDVKM. The CDR3 covers 15 residues. After removal of 6 bases from V and 2 bases from J, the junction contained 10 bases not matched to a gene. The CDR3 nucleotides are TGTGCCAGCAGGAGCGGGGCTAGCGGTGCCTACGAGCAGTACTTC. Translation gives CASRSGASGAYEQYF.

The chain carries TRBV6-6 and TRBJ2-2; no clear D. The CDR3 is 16 residues long. The ends were cut back, 6 bases at V and 4 bases at J, with 18 bases in the middle. Germline CDR1 and CDR2: MNHNY and SVGAGI (reference sequence). CDR3 coding DNA: TGTGCCAGCAGCCCGGGTGGAACGTCGGTCACCGGGGAGCTGTTTTTT. It encodes CASSPGGTSVTGELFF.

The rearrangement uses TRBV14 and TRBJ1-2; a weak D match, TRBD1 (6 bases). Germline assignment: CDR1 SGHDN and CDR2 FVKESK. The V and J ends lost 1 base and 7 bases respectively, with 19 bases between them. The CDR3 runs 16 residues. The CDR3 is CASSQGRFSGGPGYTF. The CDR3 DNA reads TGTGCCAGCAGCCAAGGGAGATTTTCCGGGGGCCCTGGCTACACCTTC.

The J gene is TRBJ1-3, the V gene TRBV7-8; TRBD1 agrees at 8 bases. The V and J ends lost 6 bases and 3 bases, in that order; junction bases with no gene match: 7. The germline gives CDR1 SGHVS, CDR2 FQNEAQ. There are 15 residues in the CDR3. The DNA of the CDR3 is TGTGCCAGCAGGCCCCAGGGGGCGGGTGGAAACACCATATATTTT. It translates to CASRPQGAGGNTIYF. The variable domain in full, with the rest retrieved from reference TRBV7-8 and TRBJ1-3, is GAGVSQSPRYKVAKRGQDVALRCDPISGHVSLFWYQQALGQGPEFLTYFQNEAQLDKSGLPSDRFFAERPEGSVSTLKIQRTQQEDSAVYLCASRPQGAGGNTIYFGEGSWLTVV.

The chain has TRBV11-2 and TRBJ2-1; 11 nucleotides line up with TRBD2. V lost 5 bases to trimming and J lost 2 bases; unmatched junction nucleotides: 8. This CDR3 has 17 amino acids. Germline V gene sequence: CDR1 SGHAT, CDR2 FQNNGV. CDR3 coding DNA: TGTGCCAGCAGCCCCAGGACTAGCGGGCCTGCCTACAATGAGCAGTTCTTC. Its translation is CASSPRTSGPAYNEQFF.

This clone has just one count. This sequence joins TRBV28 and TRBJ1-2; 7 positions match TRBD1. Trimming cost V 5 bases and J 4 bases; bases outside gene matches: 13. The CDR3 extends over 16 amino acids. Germline-derived CDR1 and CDR2 are MDHEN and SYDVKM. The CDR3, as DNA: TGTGCCAGCAGTCCCCAAGGGGGGGGACAGTTCTATGGCTACACCTTC. Amino acids: CASSPQGGGQFYGYTF.

As concerns this clone: This may be a read error: a much more frequent sequence differs by one nucleotide. The V call is TRBV14, the J call TRBJ1-4; no clear D gene. The germline V gene has CDR1 SGHDN and CDR2 FVKESK. The CDR3 length is 14 residues. V shed 4 bases and J shed 5 bases, with 11 bases lying between them. The DNA of the CDR3 is TGTGCCAGCAGCCGAGACGTCAGAAATGAAAAACTGTTTTTT. Protein sequence: CASSRDVRNEKLFF.

V usage is TRBV18 and J usage is TRBJ1-4; D call uncertain. V was shortened by 1 base and J by 8 bases, with 11 bases between the two germline ends. Germline-derived CDR1 and CDR2 are KGHSH and LQKENI. The CDR3 has 14 amino acids. The CDR3 DNA follows: TGTGCCAGCTCACCACAGGCTGCGAGGGAAAAACTGTTTTTT. Translating it yields CASSPQAAREKLFF.

The V and J genes are TRBV18 and TRBJ1-5; maybe TRBD1 (5 bases). The germline V gene encodes CDR1 KGHSH and CDR2 LQKENI. The V end was cut by 3 bases, the J end by 0 bases, with 9 bases between. The CDR3 runs 15 residues. DNA of the CDR3: TGTGCCAGCTCACCCGGGACCTTTAGCAATCAGCCCCAGCATTTT. This codes for CASSPGTFSNQPQHF.

The V and J genes are TRBV6-7 and TRBJ2-7; D uncertain. TRBV6-7 is placed among ORFs of uncertain function. There are 14 residues in the CDR3. Trimming took off 2 bases at V and 3 bases at J, with 11 bases between the two ends. The CDR3 bases are TGTGCCAGCAGTTACGTCTCGGCCGGCTACGAGCAGTACTTC. It is translated as CASSYVSAGYEQYF.

The chain couples TRBV2 to TRBJ2-2; the D gene is possibly TRBD2 (5 bases). This CDR3 comprises 15 residues. Germline CDR1 and CDR2: SNHLY and FYNNEI. With 2 bases removed from V and 4 bases from J, the gap between germline ends came to 11 bases. Written as DNA, the CDR3 is TGTGCCAGCAGTGAATGGGAGTTAGCCACCGGGGAGCTGTTTTTT. Encoded protein: CASSEWELATGELFF.

This rearrangement joins TRBV5-1 to TRBJ2-5, with 8 bases lining up with TRBD1. V shed 5 bases and J 5 bases; nucleotides not matched to a gene: 5. The V gene's germline CDR1 is SGHRS and CDR2 YFSETQ. The CDR3 totals 13 residues. The CDR3 sequence is CASRHRGEETQYF. The CDR3 DNA reads as TGCGCCAGCAGACACAGGGGGGAGGAGACCCAGTACTTC.

Turning to this clone: Other nucleotide sequences in the sample specify the same CDR3. The chain joins TRBV5-1 to TRBJ2-3; D is uncertain. V was trimmed by 3 bases and J by 1 base, leaving 9 bases between them. Germline V gene lookup returns CDR1 SGHRS and CDR2 YFSETQ. CDR3 length: 14 residues. CDR3 sequence reads: CASSWAPGTDTQYF. In nucleotides, the CDR3 is TGCGCCAGCAGCTGGGCTCCCGGCACAGATACGCAGTATTTT. Using reference TRBV5-1 and TRBJ2-3 for the parts outside the CDR3, the full variable domain is KAGVTQTPRYLIKTRGQQVTLSCSPISGHRSVSWYQQTPGQGLQFLFEYFSETQRNKGNFPGRFSGRQFSNSRSEMNVSTLELGDSALYLCASSWAPGTDTQYFGPGTRLTVL.

This rearrangement joins TRBV5-1 to TRBJ2-1, with 12 positions matching TRBD1. J was trimmed by 8 bases and V by 4 bases; bases with no gene match: 4. CDR1 is SGHRS, CDR2 YFSETQ, per germline. The CDR3 sequence is 14 residues long. CDR3 residues: CASSPRDRGHEQFF. The CDR3 coding sequence is TGCGCCAGCAGCCCCAGGGACAGGGGGCATGAGCAGTTCTTC.

The chain combines TRBV5-6 with TRBJ1-5; D ambiguous. This CDR3 contains 15 residues. With 0 bases removed from V and 8 bases from J, the gap between germline ends came to 15 bases. Germline CDR1 SGHDT, CDR2 YYEEEE. CDR3 DNA: TGTGCCAGCAGCTTGGCAGTTGGCAGCTCCGAGCCCCAGCATTTT. Protein sequence: CASSLAVGSSEPQHF.

The chain couples TRBV27 to TRBJ1-5; tentatively, D is TRBD1 (5 bases). Germline-derived CDR1 and CDR2 are MNHEY and SMNVEV (reference sequence). Trimming cost V 3 bases and J 8 bases, with 17 bases left between them. This CDR3 has 15 residues. Here the CDR3 reads CASSLVAGPSEPQHF. CDR3 in DNA: TGTGCCAGCAGTTTGGTCGCAGGGCCATCGGAGCCCCAGCATTTT.

This clone showed up just a few times. The chain has TRBV30 and TRBJ2-3; D ambiguous. Germline V gene lookup returns CDR1 GTSNPN and CDR2 SVGIG (reference sequence). The CDR3 contains 11 residues. V gave up 0 bases and J gave up 7 bases, with 5 bases separating them. The CDR3 reads CAWSVQNTQYF. Here the CDR3 DNA reads TGTGCCTGGAGTGTACAGAATACGCAGTATTTT.

The V gene is TRBV5-1, the J gene TRBJ2-6, with TRBD1 matching 12 bases. V lost 1 base to trimming and J lost 2 bases; unmatched junction nucleotides: 4. The CDR3 contains 18 residues. Germline-derived CDR1 and CDR2 are SGHRS and YFSETQ. CDR3 protein: CASSLMGQGAPGANVLTF. The CDR3 DNA reads TGCGCCAGCAGCTTGATGGGACAGGGGGCGCCTGGGGCCAACGTCCTGACTTTC.

This clone was picked up a small number of times. The genes are TRBV19 and TRBJ2-3, with D tentatively TRBD1 (6 bases). V lost 3 bases and J 2 bases, leaving 9 bases between the germline ends. CDR3 length: 14 residues. Germline V CDR1 and CDR2: LNHDA, SQIVND (reference sequence). CDR3 protein: CASSMDSYTDTQYF. CDR3 nucleotide sequence: TGTGCCAGTAGTATGGACAGCTACACAGATACGCAGTATTTT.

The V call is TRBV27, the J call TRBJ1-5; D is perhaps TRBD1 (6 bases). The CDR3 contains 13 residues. Trimming cost V 4 bases and J 5 bases, with 9 bases left between them. The germline gives CDR1 MNHEY, CDR2 SMNVEV (reference sequence). CDR3 protein: CASSYRADQPQHF. CDR3 bases: TGTGCCAGCAGTTACAGGGCCGATCAGCCCCAGCATTTT.

This clone came up many times. V and J are TRBV28 and TRBJ2-1, with D tentatively TRBD1 (6 bases). The ends were cut back, 10 bases at V and 0 bases at J, with 13 bases in the middle. Germline CDR1 is MDHEN and CDR2 is SYDVKM. This CDR3 region has 14 residues. CDR3: CATNDRSSYNEQFF. Here the CDR3 DNA reads TGTGCCACGAATGACAGGAGCTCCTACAATGAGCAGTTCTTC.

Ten or more counts support this clone. The J gene is TRBJ1-1, the V gene TRBV2; 8 positions agree with TRBD1. The CDR3 is made up of 14 amino acids. With 3 bases clipped from V and 10 bases from J, the junction kept 10 bases outside the gene matches. The germline CDR1 and CDR2 sequences are SNHLY and FYNNEI. The CDR3: CASSESLGQGSAFF. The CDR3 bases are TGTGCCAGCAGTGAGTCTCTCGGACAGGGATCAGCTTTCTTT.

The chain employs TRBV7-9 and TRBJ2-3, with 12 bases aligning to TRBD2. The CDR3 is 14 amino acids. Per germline, CDR1 SEHNR and CDR2 FQNEAQ (reference sequence). The V gene end was trimmed by 1 base and the J gene end by 8 bases; junction bases not matched to a gene: 1. The chain's CDR3 is CASSLELAGGTQYF. In DNA form, the CDR3 reads TGTGCCAGCAGCTTAGAACTAGCGGGAGGTACGCAGTATTTT.